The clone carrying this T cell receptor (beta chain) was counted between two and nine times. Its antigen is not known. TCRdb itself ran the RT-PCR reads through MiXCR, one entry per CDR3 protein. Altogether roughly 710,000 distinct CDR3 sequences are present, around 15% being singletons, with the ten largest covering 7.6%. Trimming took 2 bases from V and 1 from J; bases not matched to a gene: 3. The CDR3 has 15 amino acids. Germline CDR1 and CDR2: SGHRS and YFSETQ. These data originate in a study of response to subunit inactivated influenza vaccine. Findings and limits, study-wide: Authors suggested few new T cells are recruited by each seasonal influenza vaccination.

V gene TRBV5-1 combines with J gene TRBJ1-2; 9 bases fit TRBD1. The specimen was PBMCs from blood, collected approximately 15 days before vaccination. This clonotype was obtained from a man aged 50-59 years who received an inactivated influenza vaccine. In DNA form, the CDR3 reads TGCGCCAGCAGCTTCCGGACAGGGGATAACTATGGCTACACCTTC. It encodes CASSFRTGDNYGYTF.